A selection of T cell receptor beta chains follows, all from one sample in a study of early T cells in non-severe SARS-CoV-2 infection. TCRdb re-derived calls from the 5' RACE reads in MiXCR, one entry per CDR3 protein. The data contain 75,000 to 100,000 distinct CDR3 sequences, around 15% of them singletons. Sequencing was carried out using whole blood. Receptors were obtained from an adult who was a healthcare worker with PCR-confirmed SARS-CoV-2 infection or an uninfected control (not recorded which). Each CDR3 is given with its conserved first and last residue. The D gene is left open where the match is weak. The size field is filled for only some rows; it gives once, few, many or a size class.

clone_size	cdr3_length	d_call	v_call	j_call	cdr3_aa	cdr3_nt
many	16	.	TRBV7-6	TRBJ2-5	CASSLAVGELQETQYF	TGTGCCAGCAGCTTAGCCGTGGGGGAACTCCAAGAGACCCAGTACTTC
many	14	.	TRBV11-2	TRBJ2-5	CASNSAGFQETQYF	TGTGCCAGCAACTCAGCCGGGTTTCAAGAGACCCAGTACTTC
few	14	.	TRBV27	TRBJ2-1	CASSSSPPHNEQFF	TGTGCCAGCAGTTCATCCCCGCCTCACAATGAGCAGTTCTTC
few	14	.	TRBV10-2	TRBJ1-2	CASSEEGSNYGYTF	TGCGCCAGCAGTGAAGAAGGGTCGAACTATGGCTACACCTTC
.	17	TRBD2	TRBV3-1	TRBJ2-3	CASSALTSGGPTDTQYF	TGTGCCAGCAGCGCACTGACTAGCGGGGGGCCCACAGATACGCAGTATTTT
few	12	.	TRBV12-3/TRBV12-4	TRBJ2-2	CASSHNTGELFF	TGTGCCAGCAGCCACAACACCGGGGAGCTGTTTTTT
.	12	TRBD1	TRBV2	TRBJ1-5	CASSGQDQPQHF	TGTGCCAGCAGCGGACAGGATCAGCCCCAGCATTTT
.	15	.	TRBV5-1	TRBJ2-3	CASSETTVGTDTQYF	TGCGCCAGCAGCGAGACGACAGTTGGGACAGATACGCAGTATTTT
.	14	.	TRBV29-1	TRBJ2-2	CSVEGYTNTGELFF	TGCAGCGTTGAAGGATACACGAACACCGGGGAGCTGTTTTTT
many	14	.	TRBV7-6	TRBJ2-2	CASSFRLDPGELFF	TGTGCCAGCAGCTTCCGACTAGACCCCGGGGAGCTGTTTTTT
.	15	.	TRBV6-6	TRBJ1-5	CASSYGYRLNQPQHF	TGTGCCAGCAGTTACGGGTACAGACTAAATCAGCCCCAGCATTTT
few	17	TRBD2	TRBV6-1	TRBJ2-3	CASSPEAIAGFTDTQYF	TGTGCCAGCAGTCCCGAGGCTATAGCGGGATTCACAGATACGCAGTATTTT
.	15	.	TRBV13	TRBJ2-3	CASTIGPLRTDTQYF	TGTGCCAGTACCATTGGGCCTCTTCGCACAGATACGCAGTATTTT
many	14	.	TRBV15	TRBJ1-6	CATSRESINSPLHF	TGTGCCACCAGCAGAGAATCTATCAATTCACCCCTCCACTTT
many	14	TRBD1	TRBV3-1	TRBJ2-2	CASSPWGQSRELFF	TGTGCCAGCAGTCCCTGGGGACAGTCCCGGGAGCTGTTTTTT
once	17	.	TRBV5-1	TRBJ2-6	CASSLVMVSSGANILTF	TGCGCCAGCAGCTTGGTGATGGTCTCCTCTGGGGCCAACATCCTGACTTTC
.	13	.	TRBV12-3/TRBV12-4	TRBJ2-3	CASRGVVSDTQYF	TGTGCCAGCAGGGGTGTGGTTTCAGATACGCAGTATTTT
few	15	TRBD1	TRBV5-1	TRBJ1-5	CASSADQGAGQPQHF	TGCGCCAGCAGCGCGGACCAGGGGGCAGGGCAGCCCCAGCATTTT
.	13	.	TRBV9	TRBJ1-4	CASSVGGTEKLFF	TGTGCCAGCAGCGTAGGTGGCACGGAAAAACTGTTTTTT
.	13	.	TRBV3-1	TRBJ1-1	CASVLTGNTEAFF	TGTGCCAGCGTCCTAACAGGGAACACTGAAGCTTTCTTT
.	15	.	TRBV19	TRBJ2-5	CASSLSGASSETQYF	TGTGCCAGTAGTCTCTCGGGAGCGAGTTCGGAGACCCAGTACTTC
few	16	.	TRBV7-9	TRBJ1-5	CASSLVDLGSNQPQHF	TGTGCCAGCAGCCTAGTGGACTTGGGGAGCAATCAGCCCCAGCATTTT
few	17	.	TRBV20-1	TRBJ1-6	CSARDFSQGPYNSPLHF	TGCAGTGCTAGAGATTTCTCGCAGGGGCCCTATAATTCACCCCTCCACTTT
.	12	.	TRBV15	TRBJ2-3	CATREDVDTQYF	TGTGCCACCAGAGAAGATGTGGATACGCAGTATTTT
.	14	TRBD2	TRBV11-2	TRBJ2-3	CATRLDGGGYPQYF	TGTGCCACCAGGCTGGACGGGGGGGGATATCCGCAGTATTTT
few	20	.	TRBV21-1	TRBJ2-5	CASSPIPETSGGDHQETQYF	TGTGCCAGCAGCCCTATCCCGGAGACTAGCGGGGGGGATCACCAAGAGACCCAGTACTTC
few	16	.	TRBV18	TRBJ1-1	CASSPPLRGLDTEAFF	TGTGCCAGCTCACCACCTCTAAGGGGTTTAGACACTGAAGCTTTCTTT
once	15	TRBD1	TRBV7-8	TRBJ1-2	CASSPRGTGGFGYTF	TGTGCCAGCAGCCCCAGGGGGACAGGGGGATTTGGCTACACCTTC
few	13	.	TRBV10-1	TRBJ1-2	CATPFTQNYGYTF	TGCGCCACCCCGTTCACGCAAAACTATGGCTACACCTTC
few	17	.	TRBV21-1	TRBJ1-6	CASSKDSESSYNSPLHF	TGTGCCAGCAGCAAAGATTCGGAGAGCTCCTATAATTCACCCCTCCACTTT
few	18	TRBD1	TRBV7-6	TRBJ1-3	CASSSMAPTGVGWNTIYF	TGTGCCAGCAGCTCGATGGCCCCGACAGGGGTTGGGTGGAACACCATATATTTT
.	14	TRBD1	TRBV12-3/TRBV12-4	TRBJ2-4	CASSSGTGADIQYF	TGTGCCAGCAGTTCCGGGACAGGGGCGGACATTCAGTACTTC
.	14	.	TRBV4-1	TRBJ2-3	CASSQDRLADTQYF	TGCGCCAGCAGCCAAGATCGTTTAGCAGATACGCAGTATTTT
few	14	.	TRBV18	TRBJ1-5	CASSPRGANQPQHF	TGTGCCAGCTCACCACGAGGGGCGAATCAGCCCCAGCATTTT
.	14	.	TRBV3-1	TRBJ1-1	CASSHGGRGTEAFF	TGTGCCAGCAGCCATGGAGGCAGGGGAACTGAAGCTTTCTTT
.	15	.	TRBV2	TRBJ2-1	CARSLASSSYNEQFF	TGTGCCAGGTCTTTGGCGAGTAGCTCCTACAATGAGCAGTTCTTC
many	15	.	TRBV5-5	TRBJ1-6	CASSRQAGDNSPLHF	TGTGCCAGCAGTCGTCAAGCAGGGGATAATTCACCCCTCCACTTT
many	18	.	TRBV2	TRBJ1-2	CASSETTGTGNANYGYTF	TGTGCCAGCAGTGAGACCACCGGGACGGGAAACGCTAACTATGGCTACACCTTC
few	14	.	TRBV12-3/TRBV12-4	TRBJ2-1	CASRAGWADNEQFF	TGTGCCAGCAGGGCGGGCTGGGCGGACAATGAGCAGTTCTTC
.	19	TRBD1	TRBV6-2/TRBV6-3	TRBJ2-2	CASSYAIKTGARGTGELFF	TGTGCCAGCAGCTACGCCATCAAAACAGGGGCGAGGGGCACCGGGGAGCTGTTTTTT
.	15	.	TRBV7-2	TRBJ2-1	CASSLRVVGYNEQFF	TGTGCCAGCAGCTTGAGGGTGGTCGGATACAATGAGCAGTTCTTC
.	15	.	TRBV7-3	TRBJ2-3	CASSHSSGGTDTQYF	TGTGCCAGCAGCCACTCCTCGGGGGGCACAGATACGCAGTATTTT
few	14	.	TRBV11-3	TRBJ1-1	CASSLSGNLAEAFF	TGTGCCAGCAGCTTATCAGGGAACTTGGCTGAAGCTTTCTTT
.	13	.	TRBV20-1	TRBJ1-1	CSARGYGTNSNFF	TGCAGTGCTAGAGGCTACGGGACAAATAGTAATTTCTTT
once	13	.	TRBV20-1	TRBJ2-1	CSAASQGIGEQFF	TGCAGTGCTGCATCCCAGGGCATAGGCGAGCAGTTCTTC
.	15	.	TRBV5-6	TRBJ2-5	CASSLDPDSQETQYF	TGTGCCAGCAGCCTCGATCCGGACAGCCAAGAGACCCAGTACTTC
.	11	.	TRBV30	TRBJ2-5	CAWSVEETQYF	TGTGCCTGGAGTGTAGAAGAGACCCAGTACTTC
.	15	.	TRBV3-1	TRBJ2-3	CASSPQLVFTDTQYF	TGTGCCAGCAGCCCCCAACTCGTATTCACAGATACGCAGTATTTT
.	14	.	TRBV5-1	TRBJ1-2	CASSLGQSEDGYTF	TGCGCCAGCAGCTTGGGACAGTCGGAGGATGGCTACACCTTC